Given below is one TCR beta chain in context. Antigen: not known. The CDR3 is 14 amino acids. The V and J ends lost 5 bases and 8 bases, in that order; junction bases with no gene match: 7. Germline CDR1 MNHEY, CDR2 SVGAGI. The assay was immunoSEQ multiplex PCR, and TCRdb's table has in-frame clones only and misses some. The table includes about 130,000 clones, 84% detected once. The source of the sample is a study of T cell responses to AZD1222 COVID-19 vaccine. Findings and caveats of the study: Only 5 or 6 people who got AZD1222 tested seropositive at baseline.

Sequencing was performed on peripheral blood, taken on day 0 of AZD1222 vaccination. This clonotype was sampled from an adult in good health. This chain uses TRBV6-5 with TRBJ2-1; the match to TRBD1 covers 9 bases. The CDR3 region is CASSPDRGRDEQFF. CDR3 in DNA: TGTGCCAGCAGTCCGGACAGGGGAAGGGATGAGCAGTTCTTC.